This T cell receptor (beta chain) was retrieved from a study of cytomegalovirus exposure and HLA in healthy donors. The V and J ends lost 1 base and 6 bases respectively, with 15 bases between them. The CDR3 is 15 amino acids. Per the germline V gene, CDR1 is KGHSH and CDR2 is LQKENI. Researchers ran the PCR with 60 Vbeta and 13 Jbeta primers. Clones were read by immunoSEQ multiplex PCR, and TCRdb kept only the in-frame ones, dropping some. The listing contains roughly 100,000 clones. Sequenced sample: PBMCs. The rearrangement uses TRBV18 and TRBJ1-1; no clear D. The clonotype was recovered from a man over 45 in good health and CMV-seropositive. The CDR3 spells CASSPRVEGAAEAFF. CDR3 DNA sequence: TGTGCCAGCTCACCACGAGTGGAGGGAGCCGCTGAAGCTTTCTTT.